What follows are 27 T cell receptor beta chains derived from one specimen sequenced in a study of cytomegalovirus exposure and HLA in healthy donors (dated by TCRdb to 2016 to 2017). Receptor amplification or capture employed the immunoSEQ multiplex PCR assay. For the multiplex PCR, a mixture combining 60 forward primers for TCR Vbeta segments and 13 reverse primers for TCR Jbeta segments was used. Not all clones reach the TCRdb copy of this immuneACCESS table, which keeps in-frame sequences only. Checked studies attribute under half of the gap to unresolved V genes and leave the rest unexplained. For this sample there are about 140,000 clones; 77% appear just once. The ten largest clones add up to about 5.3% of the sample. The sequencing sample was made of PBMCs. Receptors were obtained from a woman aged 45-65 years in good health and CMV-seronegative.

This sequence joins TRBV6-5 and TRBJ2-2, with 8 bases lining up with TRBD1. The CDR3 runs 15 residues. Trimming took 6 bases from V and 7 from J; bases not matched to a gene: 10. Germline-derived CDR1 and CDR2 are MNHEY and SVGAGI. The CDR3 sequence: CASSEQGGRSGELFF. In DNA form, the CDR3 reads TGTGCCAGCAGCGAACAGGGGGGACGTAGCGGGGAGCTGTTTTTT.

The chain combines TRBV6-5 with TRBJ1-2; possible D gene TRBD1, 5 bases. V dropped 4 bases and J dropped 7 bases, with 10 bases sitting between them. The CDR3 consists of 12 residues. The germline gives CDR1 MNHEY, CDR2 SVGAGI. CDR3 nucleotide sequence: TGTGCCAGCAGTTCGACAGAAGCTGGCTACACCTTC. This gives the protein CASSSTEAGYTF.

In its sample, this clone was seen once. V and J are TRBV2 and TRBJ2-5; no clear D gene. The assigned J gene may be wrong: the sequence end matches TRBJ2-7 better. This CDR3 has 15 amino acids. Germline lookup yields CDR1 SNHLY and CDR2 FYNNEI. The CDR3 region is CASSEDRLSSYEQYF. The CDR3 coding sequence is TGTGCCAGCAGTGAAGACCGCCTTAGCTCCTACGAGCAGTACTTC.

For the CDR3, the DNA is TGTGCCAGCAGCCAAGCCGGAGGGATTGGCTACACCTTC. Amino acids: CASSQAGGIGYTF. This chain joins TRBV14 and TRBJ1-2; no clear D. The germline CDR1 and CDR2 sequences are SGHDN and FVKESK. The CDR3 totals 13 residues. V was shortened by 1 base and J by 7 bases, with 10 bases between the two germline ends.

This clone was counted between two and nine times. The chain uses TRBV19 and TRBJ1-6; D unclear. V lost 10 bases to trimming and J lost 4 bases, with 17 bases between them. This CDR3 has 15 amino acids. The germline CDR1 and CDR2 sequences are LNHDA and SQIVND (reference sequence). The CDR3 protein is CAIACGETYNSPLHF. CDR3 coding DNA: TGTGCCATAGCGTGTGGGGAAACATATAATTCACCCCTCCACTTT.

This rearrangement joins TRBV29-1 to TRBJ2-3, with D hard to call. Germline V lookup: CDR1 SQVTM, CDR2 ANQGSEA. V was pared by 4 bases and J by 3 bases, with 14 bases between. This CDR3 has 14 residues. In DNA form, the CDR3 reads TGCAGCGTTGTAGGCGCAGGAACTACAGATACGCAGTATTTT. This encodes CSVVGAGTTDTQYF.

This sequence joins TRBV15 and TRBJ1-2, with a tentative D call TRBD1 (5 bases). The germline V and J ends were trimmed by 3 bases and 0 bases, with 17 bases remaining between them. CDR3 length equals 17 residues. Germline V lookup: CDR1 LNHNV, CDR2 YYDKDF (reference sequence). The CDR3, as DNA: TGTGCCACCAGCAGTACACATGGGGCAGGGACTAACTATGGCTACACCTTC. This translates into CATSSTHGAGTNYGYTF.

This chain joins TRBV5-1 and TRBJ2-7, with a weak D call TRBD1 (6 bases). This CDR3 is 13 amino acids long. CDR1 SGHRS and CDR2 YFSETQ come from the germline V gene. Trimming took 1 base from V and 7 from J, leaving 12 bases between them. The CDR3 bases are TGCGCCAGCAGCTTGCAGGGGAAGGGGGAGCAGTACTTC. This sequence encodes CASSLQGKGEQYF.

This chain links TRBV19 with TRBJ2-3, with 7 bases matching TRBD1. The CDR3 runs to 15 residues. Trimming took 4 bases from V and 4 from J; bases not matched to a gene: 8. Germline V gives CDR1 LNHDA, CDR2 SQIVND (reference sequence). As DNA, the CDR3 is TGTGCCAGTAGTAACGACAGGGTCGGAGCAGATACGCAGTATTTT. Its protein is CASSNDRVGADTQYF.

V and J are TRBV5-1 and TRBJ2-1; 8 nucleotides agree with TRBD1. With V trimmed by 4 bases and J by 1 base, 4 bases remained unmatched. The CDR3 covers 15 residues. The germline CDR1 and CDR2 sequences are SGHRS and YFSETQ. The CDR3 DNA follows: TGCGCCAGCAGCCAAGGGACAGGATCCTACAATGAGCAGTTCTTC. This gives the protein CASSQGTGSYNEQFF.

The chain combines TRBV30 with TRBJ2-4; D remains unclear. The CDR3 covers 16 residues. Trimming removed 1 base at V and 0 bases at J, with 13 bases between. CDR1 is GTSNPN and CDR2 is SVGIG in the germline V gene (reference sequence). CDR3 DNA: TGTGCCTGGAGTGACGAGCTTCACGTAGCCAAAAACATTCAGTACTTC. Amino acid sequence: CAWSDELHVAKNIQYF.

The genes are TRBV4-2 and TRBJ2-5; the match to TRBD2 covers 12 bases. Germline CDR1 and CDR2: LGHNA and YNFKEQ. CDR3 length: 20 amino acids. The trim removed 5 bases at V and 2 bases at J, leaving 18 bases unmatched. CDR3 residues: CASSSNRRVTSGGFQETQYF. CDR3 in DNA: TGTGCCAGCAGCTCTAACCGGCGAGTGACTAGCGGGGGATTTCAAGAGACCCAGTACTTC.

CDR3: CASSIGGVEGNSPLHF. The CDR3 bases are TGTGCCAGTAGTATAGGCGGGGTTGAAGGCAATTCACCCCTCCACTTT. This rearrangement joins TRBV19 to TRBJ1-6; D is unresolved. Trimming cost V 1 base and J 7 bases, with 14 bases left between them. Germline V gives CDR1 LNHDA, CDR2 SQIVND (reference sequence). CDR3 length: 16 amino acids.

V is TRBV7-2 and J is TRBJ1-6; no firm D call. The V gene lost 6 bases and the J gene lost 7 bases, with 7 bases spanning the gap. The germline V gene has CDR1 SGHTA and CDR2 FQGNSA. This CDR3 contains 12 residues. The CDR3, as DNA: TGTGCCAGCAGTCGAAGCAATTCACCCCTCCACTTT. Translation gives CASSRSNSPLHF.

The chain links TRBV10-3 to TRBJ1-5; 7 nucleotides align to TRBD1. Germline V gene data show CDR1 as ENHRY and CDR2 as SYGVKD. After removal of 6 bases from V and 4 bases from J, the junction contained 6 bases not matched to a gene. The CDR3 length is 14 residues. CDR3 DNA sequence: TGTGCCATCAGGATGCAGGGGGAAAATCAGCCCCAGCATTTT. Translated: CAIRMQGENQPQHF.

The chain joins TRBV2 to TRBJ2-7; 7 bases fit TRBD1. CDR1 is SNHLY, CDR2 FYNNEI, per germline. V shed 2 bases, J shed 0 bases, and the junction held 10 bases outside the gene matches. This CDR3 region has 17 residues. Written as DNA, the CDR3 is TGTGCCAGCAGTGAAACAGGGGCTCGGATCTCCTCCTACGAGCAGTACTTC. This encodes CASSETGARISSYEQYF.

The chain is built from TRBV4-1 and TRBJ1-4; no reliable D call. This CDR3 spans 15 amino acids. With 4 bases removed from V and 2 bases from J, the gap between germline ends came to 11 bases. The germline gives CDR1 MGHRA, CDR2 YSYEKL. CDR3 nucleotides: TGCGCCAGCAGCCCCCGAGAGGCGACTAATGAAAAACTGTTTTTT. Its protein is CASSPREATNEKLFF.

The chain joins TRBV2 to TRBJ2-1; D uncertain. CDR3 length equals 13 residues. Trimming stripped 3 bases from V and 4 bases from J, with 7 bases between. The germline gives CDR1 SNHLY, CDR2 FYNNEI. CDR3 sequence: CASSDGSYNEQFF. The DNA for the CDR3 is TGTGCCAGCAGTGACGGGTCGTACAATGAGCAGTTCTTC.

The V gene is TRBV9, the J gene TRBJ2-5, with TRBD2 identical over 8 bases. In germline, CDR1 is SGDLS, CDR2 YYNGEE. V was pared by 0 bases and J by 5 bases, with 3 bases of the junction left unmatched. CDR3 length: 14 amino acids. CDR3 in amino acids: CASSVGLAGETQYF. CDR3 sequence (DNA): TGTGCCAGCAGCGTAGGTTTAGCGGGGGAGACCCAGTACTTC.

The V call is TRBV2, the J call TRBJ1-4; D might be TRBD1 (5 bases). This CDR3 has 15 residues. Germline CDR1 reads SNHLY; CDR2 reads FYNNEI. The V end was cut by 7 bases, the J end by 6 bases, with 18 bases between. This CDR3 is CASISPEGRDEKLFF. CDR3 sequence (DNA): TGTGCCAGCATCTCCCCGGAGGGCAGGGATGAAAAACTGTTTTTT.

This clone came up once. The genes are TRBV7-3 and TRBJ1-2; perhaps TRBD1 as D (5 bases). V shed 5 bases and J shed 7 bases, with 17 bases lying between them. Per germline, CDR1 SGHTA and CDR2 FQGTGA. The CDR3 loop spans 14 amino acids. CDR3 in amino acids: CASSPGTAGGGYTF. In nucleotides, the CDR3 is TGTGCCAGCAGCCCCGGGACCGCCGGGGGTGGCTACACCTTC.

The CDR3 region has the DNA TGTGCCAGCACCGCCCGGGGGTCCCCCTACGAGCAGTACTTC. This translates into CASTARGSPYEQYF. The chain employs TRBV27 and TRBJ2-7, with D possibly being TRBD2 (6 bases). The CDR3 has 14 residues. V was clipped by 7 bases and J by 2 bases, with 15 bases between them. The germline V gene has CDR1 MNHEY and CDR2 SMNVEV (reference sequence).

This clone came up once. V is TRBV2 and J is TRBJ1-2; 7 bases are a match to TRBD1. CDR3 size: 14 residues. Germline V gene lookup returns CDR1 SNHLY and CDR2 FYNNEI. With 4 bases clipped from V and 3 bases from J, the junction kept 5 bases outside the gene matches. The CDR3 bases are TGTGCCAGCAGTGTTGAGACAGGGCACTATGGCTACACCTTC. Residues: CASSVETGHYGYTF.

This sequence joins TRBV29-1 and TRBJ2-5; TRBD1 matches at 7 bases. V lost 7 bases and J lost 3; bases outside the gene matches: 5. Germline assignment: CDR1 SQVTM and CDR2 ANQGSEA. The CDR3 totals 12 residues. The CDR3 is CSERDSEETQYF. Here the CDR3 DNA reads TGCAGCGAACGGGACAGTGAAGAGACCCAGTACTTC.

The chain couples TRBV7-6 to TRBJ2-1; 8 nucleotides line up with TRBD2. Trimming removed 5 bases from V and 7 bases from J; junction bases left unmatched: 10. Germline lookup yields CDR1 SGHVS and CDR2 FNYEAQ. The CDR3 contains 15 residues. The CDR3 protein is CASSPTGGLWNEQFF. As DNA, the CDR3 is TGTGCCAGCAGCCCAACGGGGGGGTTGTGGAATGAGCAGTTCTTC.

The V and J genes are TRBV5-1 and TRBJ2-5; 10 bases fit TRBD1. CDR3 length equals 17 residues. Germline-derived CDR1 and CDR2 are SGHRS and YFSETQ. The trim removed 4 bases at V and 4 bases at J, leaving 13 bases unmatched. DNA of the CDR3: TGCGCCAGCAGCCCAACGCGCGGGACAGGGGCATCAGAGACCCAGTACTTC. Amino acids: CASSPTRGTGASETQYF.

This sequence joins TRBV19 and TRBJ1-5; D remains unclear. Germline loops: CDR1 LNHDA, CDR2 SQIVND (reference sequence). The germline V and J ends were trimmed by 5 bases and 5 bases, with 7 bases remaining between them. The CDR3 is 12 amino acids. CDR3 bases: TGTGCCAGTAGTGTCGAGTATCAGCCCCAGCATTTT. Protein: CASSVEYQPQHF.